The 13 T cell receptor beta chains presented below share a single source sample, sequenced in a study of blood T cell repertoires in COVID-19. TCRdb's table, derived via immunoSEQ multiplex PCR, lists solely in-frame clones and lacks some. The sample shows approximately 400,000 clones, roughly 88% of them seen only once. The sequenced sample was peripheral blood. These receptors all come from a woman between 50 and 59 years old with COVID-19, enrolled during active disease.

CDR3 loop: CASSLVRGDEAFF. CDR3 bases: TGTGCCAGCAGCTTGGTTCGGGGGGATGAAGCTTTCTTT. J is TRBJ1-1 and V is TRBV5-4; a weak D match, TRBD1 (5 bases). The CDR3 length is 13 residues. V lost 0 bases and J 7 bases, leaving 10 bases between the germline ends. CDR1 SGHNT and CDR2 YYREEE come from the germline V gene (reference sequence).

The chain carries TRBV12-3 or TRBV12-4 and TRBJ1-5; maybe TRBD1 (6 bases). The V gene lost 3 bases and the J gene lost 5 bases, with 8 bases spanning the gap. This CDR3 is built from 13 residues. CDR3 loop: CASSFNRDQPQHF. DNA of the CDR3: TGTGCCAGCAGTTTTAACAGGGATCAGCCCCAGCATTTT.

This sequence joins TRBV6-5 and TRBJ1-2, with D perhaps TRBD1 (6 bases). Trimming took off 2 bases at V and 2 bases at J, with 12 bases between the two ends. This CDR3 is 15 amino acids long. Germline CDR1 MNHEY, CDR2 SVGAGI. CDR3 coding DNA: TGTGCCAGCAGTTACCTCACAGGGAGCAACTATGGCTACACCTTC. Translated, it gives CASSYLTGSNYGYTF.

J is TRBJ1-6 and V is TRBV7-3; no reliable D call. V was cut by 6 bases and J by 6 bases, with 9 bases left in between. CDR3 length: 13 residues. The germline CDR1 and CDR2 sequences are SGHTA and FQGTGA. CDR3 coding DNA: TGTGCCAGCAGTGACACGAGTAATTCACCCCTCCACTTT. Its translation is CASSDTSNSPLHF.

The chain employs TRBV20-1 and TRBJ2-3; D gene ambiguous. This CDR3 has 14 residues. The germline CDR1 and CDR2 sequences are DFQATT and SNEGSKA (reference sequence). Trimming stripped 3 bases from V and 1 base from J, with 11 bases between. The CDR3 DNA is TGCAGTGCTAGTGCCCGGGTAGGCACAGATACGCAGTATTTT. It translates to CSASARVGTDTQYF.

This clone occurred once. The CDR3 region has the DNA TGTGCCAGCAGCCCAGACTCTTGGGACAGGGGAGGGAATGGCTACACCTTC. Translation: CASSPDSWDRGGNGYTF. This sequence joins TRBV7-2 and TRBJ1-2; 10 bases map to TRBD1. Germline CDR1 SGHTA, CDR2 FQGNSA. This CDR3 has 17 amino acids. Trimming took 5 bases from V and 6 from J; bases not matched to a gene: 15.

The CDR3: CASSIWRFGTDTQYF. The DNA for the CDR3 is TGTGCCAGCAGCATTTGGAGGTTTGGCACAGATACGCAGTATTTT. The chain carries TRBV7-9 and TRBJ2-3; D might be TRBD2 (5 bases). The CDR3 is 15 residues long. Trimming shortened V by 5 bases and J by 1 base, and 13 bases separated the two germline ends. Germline V CDR1 and CDR2: SEHNR, FQNEAQ (reference sequence).

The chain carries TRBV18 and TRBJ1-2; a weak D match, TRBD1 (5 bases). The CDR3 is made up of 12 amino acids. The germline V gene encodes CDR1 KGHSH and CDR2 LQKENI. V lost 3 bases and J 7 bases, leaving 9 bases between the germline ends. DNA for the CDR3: TGTGCCAGCTCACCGGCCCAGGGTGGCTACACCTTC. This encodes CASSPAQGGYTF.

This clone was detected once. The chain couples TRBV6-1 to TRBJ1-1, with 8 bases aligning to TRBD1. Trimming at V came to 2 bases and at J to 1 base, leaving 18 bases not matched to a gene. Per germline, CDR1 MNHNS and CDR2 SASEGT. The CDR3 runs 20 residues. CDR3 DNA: TGTGCCAGCAGTGAATATGGCTTCGGACAGGGACCGGGGAGGAACACTGAAGCTTTCTTT. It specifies CASSEYGFGQGPGRNTEAFF.

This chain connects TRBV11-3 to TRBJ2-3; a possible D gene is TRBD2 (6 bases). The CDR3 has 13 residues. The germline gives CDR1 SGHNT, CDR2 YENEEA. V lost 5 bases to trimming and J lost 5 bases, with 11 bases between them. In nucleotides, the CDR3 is TGTGCCAGCAGCAAGGGACTGCGAGATACGCAGTATTTT. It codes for CASSKGLRDTQYF.

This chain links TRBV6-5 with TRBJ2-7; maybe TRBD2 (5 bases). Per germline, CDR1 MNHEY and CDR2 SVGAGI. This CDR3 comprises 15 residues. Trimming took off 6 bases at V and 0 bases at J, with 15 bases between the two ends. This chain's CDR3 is CASRRGSSSSYEQYF. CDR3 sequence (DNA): TGTGCCAGCAGACGAGGGAGCAGTAGCTCCTACGAGCAGTACTTC.

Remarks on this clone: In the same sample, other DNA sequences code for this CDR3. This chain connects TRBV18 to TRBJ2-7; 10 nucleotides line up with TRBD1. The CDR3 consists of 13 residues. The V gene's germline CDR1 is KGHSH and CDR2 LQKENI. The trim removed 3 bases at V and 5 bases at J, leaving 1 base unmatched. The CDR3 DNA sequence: TGTGCCAGCTCACCCGGGACAGGGGACGAGCAGTACTTC. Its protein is CASSPGTGDEQYF. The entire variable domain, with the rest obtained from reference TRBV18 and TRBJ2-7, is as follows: NAGVMQNPRHLVRRRGQEARLRCSPMKGHSHVYWYRQLPEEGLKFMVYLQKENIIDESGMPKERFSAEFPKEGPSILRIQQVVRGDSAAYFCASSPGTGDEQYFGPGTRLTVT.

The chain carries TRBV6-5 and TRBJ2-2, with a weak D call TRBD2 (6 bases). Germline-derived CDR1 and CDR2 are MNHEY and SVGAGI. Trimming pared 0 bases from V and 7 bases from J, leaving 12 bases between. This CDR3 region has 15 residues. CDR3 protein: CASSYSGGRGGELFF. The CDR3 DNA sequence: TGTGCCAGCAGTTACTCTGGTGGGCGGGGCGGGGAGCTGTTTTTT.